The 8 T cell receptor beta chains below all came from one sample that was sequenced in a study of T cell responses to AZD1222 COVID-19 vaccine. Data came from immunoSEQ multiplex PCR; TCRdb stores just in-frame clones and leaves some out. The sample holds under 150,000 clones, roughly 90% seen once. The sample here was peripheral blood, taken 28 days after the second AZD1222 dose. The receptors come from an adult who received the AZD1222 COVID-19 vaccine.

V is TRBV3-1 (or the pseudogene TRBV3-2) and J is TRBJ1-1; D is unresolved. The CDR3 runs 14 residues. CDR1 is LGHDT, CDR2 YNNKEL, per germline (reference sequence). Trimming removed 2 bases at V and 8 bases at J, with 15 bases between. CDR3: CASSQREGTREAFF. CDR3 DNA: TGTGCCAGCAGCCAAAGAGAGGGTACCAGGGAAGCTTTCTTT.

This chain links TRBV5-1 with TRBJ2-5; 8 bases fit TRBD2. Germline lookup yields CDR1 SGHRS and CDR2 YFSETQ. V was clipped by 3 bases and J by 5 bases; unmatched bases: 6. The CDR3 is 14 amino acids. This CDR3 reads CASSSGTSMETQYF. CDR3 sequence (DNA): TGCGCCAGCAGCTCCGGGACTAGTATGGAGACCCAGTACTTC.

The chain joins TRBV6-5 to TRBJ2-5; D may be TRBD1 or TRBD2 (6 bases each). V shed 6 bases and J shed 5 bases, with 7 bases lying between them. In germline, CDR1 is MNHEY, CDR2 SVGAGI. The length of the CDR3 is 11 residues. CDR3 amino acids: CASRGGETQYF. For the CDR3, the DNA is TGTGCCAGCAGAGGGGGGGAGACCCAGTACTTC.

The CDR3 loop is CASSTGQLQETQYF. CDR3 coding DNA: TGCGCCAGCAGCACGGGACAGCTACAAGAGACCCAGTACTTC. The genes are TRBV5-1 and TRBJ2-5; 7 nucleotides match TRBD1. CDR3 length: 14 residues. Germline V gene data show CDR1 as SGHRS and CDR2 as YFSETQ. The junction had 5 bases not matched to a gene; V was cut back by 4 bases and J by 2 bases.

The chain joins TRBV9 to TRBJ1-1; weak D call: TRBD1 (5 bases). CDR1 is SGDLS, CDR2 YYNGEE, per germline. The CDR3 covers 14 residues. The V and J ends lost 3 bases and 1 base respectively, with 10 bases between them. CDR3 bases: TGTGCCAGCAGCGCTAGTAGGGGGAACACTGAAGCTTTCTTT. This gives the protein CASSASRGNTEAFF. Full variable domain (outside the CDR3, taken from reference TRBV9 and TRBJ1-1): DSGVTQTPKHLITATGQRVTLRCSPRSGDLSVYWYQQSLDQGLQFLIQYYNGEERAKGNILERFSAQQFPDLHSELNLSSLELGDSALYFCASSASRGNTEAFFGQGTRLTVV.

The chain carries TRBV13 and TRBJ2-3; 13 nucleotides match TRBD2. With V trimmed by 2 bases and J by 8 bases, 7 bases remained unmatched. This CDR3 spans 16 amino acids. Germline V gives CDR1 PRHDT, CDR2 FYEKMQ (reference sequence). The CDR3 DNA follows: TGTGCCAGCAGCTTAACTGGACTAGCGGGAGTGGGTACGCAGTATTTT. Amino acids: CASSLTGLAGVGTQYF.

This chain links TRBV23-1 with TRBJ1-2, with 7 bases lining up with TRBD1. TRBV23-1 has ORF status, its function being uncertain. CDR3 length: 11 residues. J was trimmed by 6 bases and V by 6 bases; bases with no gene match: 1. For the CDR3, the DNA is TGCGCCAGCAGGACAGGGAATGGCTACACCTTC. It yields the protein CASRTGNGYTF.

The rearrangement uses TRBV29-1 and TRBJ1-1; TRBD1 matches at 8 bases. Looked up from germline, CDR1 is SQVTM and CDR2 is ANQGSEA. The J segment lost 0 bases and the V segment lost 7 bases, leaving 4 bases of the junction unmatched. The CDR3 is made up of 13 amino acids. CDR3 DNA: TGCAGCGCTCAGACAGGGGTGAACACTGAAGCTTTCTTT. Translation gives CSAQTGVNTEAFF.